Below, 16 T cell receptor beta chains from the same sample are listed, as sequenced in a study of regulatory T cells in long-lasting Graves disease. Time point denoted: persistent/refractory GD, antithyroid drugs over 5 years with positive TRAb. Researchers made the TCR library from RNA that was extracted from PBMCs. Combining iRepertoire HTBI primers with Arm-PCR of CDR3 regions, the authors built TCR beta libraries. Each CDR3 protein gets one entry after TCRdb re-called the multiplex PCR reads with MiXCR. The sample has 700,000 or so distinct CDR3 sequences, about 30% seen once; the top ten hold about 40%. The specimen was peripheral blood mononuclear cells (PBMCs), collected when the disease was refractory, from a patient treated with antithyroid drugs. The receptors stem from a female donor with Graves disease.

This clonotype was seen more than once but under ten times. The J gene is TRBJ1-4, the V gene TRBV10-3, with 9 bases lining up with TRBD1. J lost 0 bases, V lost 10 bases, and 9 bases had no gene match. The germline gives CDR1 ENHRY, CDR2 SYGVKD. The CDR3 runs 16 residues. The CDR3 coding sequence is TGTGCCACCGGGACGACAGGGGGAGCAACTAATGAAAAACTGTTTTTT. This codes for CATGTTGGATNEKLFF.

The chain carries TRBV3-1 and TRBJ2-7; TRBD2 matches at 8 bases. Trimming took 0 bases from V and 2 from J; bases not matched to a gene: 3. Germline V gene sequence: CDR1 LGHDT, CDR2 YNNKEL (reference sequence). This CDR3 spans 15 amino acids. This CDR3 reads CASSQDSSGAYEQYF. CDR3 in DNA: TGTGCCAGCAGCCAAGATAGTAGCGGGGCCTACGAGCAGTACTTC.

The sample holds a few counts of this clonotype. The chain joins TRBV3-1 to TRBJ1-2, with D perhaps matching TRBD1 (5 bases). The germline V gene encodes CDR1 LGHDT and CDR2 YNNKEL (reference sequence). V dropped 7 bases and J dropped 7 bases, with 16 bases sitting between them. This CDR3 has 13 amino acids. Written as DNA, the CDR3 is TGTGCCAGCACCCCTGACAGTTTCGGTGGCTACACCTTC. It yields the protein CASTPDSFGGYTF.

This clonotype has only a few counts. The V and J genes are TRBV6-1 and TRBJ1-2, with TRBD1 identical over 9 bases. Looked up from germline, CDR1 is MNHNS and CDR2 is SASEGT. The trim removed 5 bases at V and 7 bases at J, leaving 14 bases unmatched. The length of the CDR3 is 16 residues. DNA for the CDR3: TGTGCCAGCAGTCGCCTCAAGGGACAGGGAAGGGTTGGCTACACCTTC. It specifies CASSRLKGQGRVGYTF.

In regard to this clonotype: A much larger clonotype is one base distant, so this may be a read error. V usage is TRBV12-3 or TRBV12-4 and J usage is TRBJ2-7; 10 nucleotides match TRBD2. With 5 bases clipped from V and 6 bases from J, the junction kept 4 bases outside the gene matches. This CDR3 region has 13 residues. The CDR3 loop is CASSPSGSSEQYF. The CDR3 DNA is TGTGCCAGCAGTCCTAGCGGGAGTAGCGAGCAGTACTTC.

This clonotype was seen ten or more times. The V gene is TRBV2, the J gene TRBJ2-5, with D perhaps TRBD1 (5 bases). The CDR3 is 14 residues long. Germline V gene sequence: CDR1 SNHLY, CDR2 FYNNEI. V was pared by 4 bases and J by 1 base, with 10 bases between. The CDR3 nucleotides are TGTGCCAGCAGTGTACAGGCCACCCAAGAGACCCAGTACTTC. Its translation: CASSVQATQETQYF.

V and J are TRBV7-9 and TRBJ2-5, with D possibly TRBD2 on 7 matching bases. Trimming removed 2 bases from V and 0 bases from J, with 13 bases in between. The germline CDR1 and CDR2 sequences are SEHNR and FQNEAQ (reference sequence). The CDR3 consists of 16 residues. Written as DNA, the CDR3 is TGTGCCAGCAGCTTAAATGGGAGGGGGAACCAAGAGACCCAGTACTTC. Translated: CASSLNGRGNQETQYF.

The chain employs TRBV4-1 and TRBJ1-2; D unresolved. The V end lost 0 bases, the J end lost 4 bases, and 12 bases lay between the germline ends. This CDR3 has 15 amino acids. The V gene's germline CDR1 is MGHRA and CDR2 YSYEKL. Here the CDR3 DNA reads TGCGCCAGCAGCCAAGATTACAGTCTTAGCTATGGCTACACCTTC. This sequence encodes CASSQDYSLSYGYTF.

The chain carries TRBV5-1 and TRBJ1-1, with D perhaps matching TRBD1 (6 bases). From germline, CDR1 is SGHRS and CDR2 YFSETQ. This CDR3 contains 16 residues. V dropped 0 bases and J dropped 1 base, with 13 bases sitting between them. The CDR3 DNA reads TGCGCCAGCAGCTTGGAATTGGCCAGGGGGAACACTGAAGCTTTCTTT. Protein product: CASSLELARGNTEAFF.

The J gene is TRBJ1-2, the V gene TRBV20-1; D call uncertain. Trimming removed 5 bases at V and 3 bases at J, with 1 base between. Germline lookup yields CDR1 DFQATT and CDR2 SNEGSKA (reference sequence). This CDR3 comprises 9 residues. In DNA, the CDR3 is TGCAGTGCTGACTATGGCTACACCTTC. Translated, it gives CSADYGYTF.

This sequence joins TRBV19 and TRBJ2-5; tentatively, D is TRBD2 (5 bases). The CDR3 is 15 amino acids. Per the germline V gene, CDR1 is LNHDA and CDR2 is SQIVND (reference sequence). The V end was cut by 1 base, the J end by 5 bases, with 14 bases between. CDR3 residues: CASSIVAGRTETQYF. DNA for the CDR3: TGTGCCAGTAGTATAGTGGCGGGTCGGACGGAGACCCAGTACTTC.

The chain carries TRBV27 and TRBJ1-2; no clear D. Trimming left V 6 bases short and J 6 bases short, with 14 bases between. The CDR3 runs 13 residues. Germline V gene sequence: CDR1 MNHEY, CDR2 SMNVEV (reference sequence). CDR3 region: CASRDTGRDGYTF. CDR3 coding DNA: TGTGCCAGCAGAGACACTGGAAGAGATGGCTACACCTTC.

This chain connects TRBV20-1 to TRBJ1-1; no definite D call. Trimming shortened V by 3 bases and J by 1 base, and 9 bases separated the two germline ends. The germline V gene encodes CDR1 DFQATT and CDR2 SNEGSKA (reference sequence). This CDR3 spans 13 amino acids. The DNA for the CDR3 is TGCAGTGCTAGCGGTCAAACGAACACTGAAGCTTTCTTT. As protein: CSASGQTNTEAFF.

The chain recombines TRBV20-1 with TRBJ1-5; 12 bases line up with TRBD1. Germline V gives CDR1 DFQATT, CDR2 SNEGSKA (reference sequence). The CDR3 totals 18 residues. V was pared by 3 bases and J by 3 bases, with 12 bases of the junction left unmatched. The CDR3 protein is CSARPGTGGARDNQPQHF. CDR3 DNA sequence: TGCAGTGCTAGGCCCGGGACAGGGGGCGCGAGGGACAATCAGCCCCAGCATTTT.

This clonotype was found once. The CDR3 protein is CASSLLGERYF. The CDR3, as DNA: TGCGCCAGCAGCTTGCTCGGAGAGAGGTACTTC. This chain connects TRBV5-1 to TRBJ2-7; no clear D. Trimming pared 1 base from V and 12 bases from J, leaving 11 bases between. Germline CDR1 SGHRS, CDR2 YFSETQ. This CDR3 has 11 amino acids.

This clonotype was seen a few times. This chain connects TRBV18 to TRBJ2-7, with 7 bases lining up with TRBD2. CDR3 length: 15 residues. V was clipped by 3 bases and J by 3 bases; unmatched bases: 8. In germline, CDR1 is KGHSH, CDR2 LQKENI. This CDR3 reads CASSPASGLIYEQYF. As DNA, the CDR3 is TGTGCCAGCTCACCCGCTAGCGGCCTTATCTACGAGCAGTACTTC.